The clone carrying this TCR beta chain was counted between two and nine times. Its target is not known. TCRdb's copy holds only in-frame clones and misses some; the assay was immunoSEQ multiplex PCR. The data contain 120,000 or so clones, roughly nine tenths of them singletons. These data originate in a study of T cell responses to AZD1222 COVID-19 vaccine. Study at large: Researchers grouped second doses given at about 4 or about 12 weeks into one pool. The study's findings and limits: Dominant CD4 TCR responses targeted spike regions 160-218 and 743-854. None of the repertoires were sampled until the peak T cell response had passed. Donors were mostly white British, more females; clonal diversity possibly underestimated.

The CDR3 spans 14 residues. J was trimmed by 10 bases and V by 4 bases; bases with no gene match: 8. Germline loops: CDR1 GTSNPN, CDR2 SVGIG (reference sequence). The sequence derives from an adult in good health. This chain links TRBV30 with TRBJ1-6; TRBD1 matches 9 bases. The sample was peripheral blood, taken on day 0 of AZD1222 vaccination. CDR3: CAWTIQGARSPLHF. The CDR3 DNA is TGTGCCTGGACCATACAGGGGGCTAGATCACCCCTCCACTTT.